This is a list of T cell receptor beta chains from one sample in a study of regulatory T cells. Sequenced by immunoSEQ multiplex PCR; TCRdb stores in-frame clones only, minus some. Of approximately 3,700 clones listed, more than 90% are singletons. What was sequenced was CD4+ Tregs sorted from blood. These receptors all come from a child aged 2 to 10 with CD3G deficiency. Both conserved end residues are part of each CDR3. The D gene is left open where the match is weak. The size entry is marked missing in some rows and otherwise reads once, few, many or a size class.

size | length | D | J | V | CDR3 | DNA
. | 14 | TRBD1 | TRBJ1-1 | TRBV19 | CASRGTGGMAEAFF | TGTGCCAGTCGAGGGACAGGGGGTATGGCTGAAGCTTTCTTT
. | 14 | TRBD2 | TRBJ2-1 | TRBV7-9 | CATSPGLAGDEQFF | TGTGCCACCAGCCCGGGACTAGCGGGAGATGAGCAGTTCTTC
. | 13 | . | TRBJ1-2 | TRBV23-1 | CASTTQGYYGYTF | TGCGCCAGCACAACCCAGGGTTACTATGGCTACACCTTC
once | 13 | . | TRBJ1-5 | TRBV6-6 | CASSYGQNQPQHF | TGTGCCAGCAGTTACGGGCAGAATCAGCCCCAGCATTTT
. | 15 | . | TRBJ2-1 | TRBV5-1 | CASSRTRLGVGEQFF | TGCGCCAGCAGCCGAACGCGTCTGGGAGTGGGAGAGCAGTTCTTC
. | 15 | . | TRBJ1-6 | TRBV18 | CASSLSGPINSPLHF | TGTGCCAGCTCACTCTCCGGGCCCATTAATTCACCCCTCCACTTT
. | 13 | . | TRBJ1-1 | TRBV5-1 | CASSLAGNTEAFF | TGCGCCAGCAGCTTGGCAGGGAACACTGAAGCTTTCTTT
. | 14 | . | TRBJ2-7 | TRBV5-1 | CASSLDGGSYEQYF | TGCGCCAGCAGCTTGGATGGCGGTTCCTACGAGCAGTACTTC
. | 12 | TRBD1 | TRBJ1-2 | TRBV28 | CASSTGGYGYTF | TGTGCCAGCAGTACAGGGGGCTATGGCTACACCTTC
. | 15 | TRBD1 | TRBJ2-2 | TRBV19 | CASRGQGRGTGELFF | TGTGCCAGTAGGGGACAGGGTCGTGGCACCGGGGAGCTGTTTTTT
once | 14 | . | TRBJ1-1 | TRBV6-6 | CASSYSGGVTEAFF | TGTGCCAGCAGTTACTCGGGAGGGGTCACTGAAGCTTTCTTT
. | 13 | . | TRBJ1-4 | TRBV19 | CASSIRVNEKLFF | TGTGCCAGTAGTATCAGGGTGAATGAAAAACTGTTTTTT
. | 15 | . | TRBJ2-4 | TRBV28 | CASSVGGAYTNIQYF | TGTGCCAGCAGCGTTGGCGGGGCTTATACGAACATTCAGTACTTC
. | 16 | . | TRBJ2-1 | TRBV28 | CASSSHRRKLYNEQFF | TGTGCCAGCAGTTCACATAGGAGGAAACTCTACAATGAGCAGTTCTTC
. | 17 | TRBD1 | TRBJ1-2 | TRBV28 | CASSSPLLRDRVYGYTF | TGTGCCAGCAGTTCGCCTCTCCTCCGGGACAGGGTCTATGGCTACACCTTC
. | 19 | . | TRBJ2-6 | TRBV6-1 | CASSEASGSTGSGANVLTF | TGTGCCAGCAGTGAGGCTTCAGGGTCGACGGGATCTGGGGCCAACGTCCTGACTTTC
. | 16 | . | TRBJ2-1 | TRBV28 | CASSPGAGPGGNEQFF | TGTGCCAGCAGTCCTGGAGCGGGCCCAGGGGGAAATGAGCAGTTCTTC
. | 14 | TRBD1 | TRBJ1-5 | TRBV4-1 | CASSNRTGARPQHF | TGCGCCAGCAGCAACAGGACAGGGGCAAGGCCCCAGCATTTT
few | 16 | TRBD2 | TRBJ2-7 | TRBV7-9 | CASSLSGTSGRHEQYF | TGTGCCAGCAGCTTAAGTGGGACTAGCGGGCGGCACGAGCAGTACTTC
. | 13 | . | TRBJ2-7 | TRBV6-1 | CACNSGGRYEQYF | TGTGCTTGCAATTCCGGGGGCCGTTACGAGCAGTACTTC